This T cell receptor (beta chain) comes out of a study of T cell responses to AZD1222 COVID-19 vaccine. Study-wide results and caveats: In all cases, repertoires were sampled only after the peak T cell response.

The CDR3 runs to 14 residues. From germline, CDR1 is SGHTA and CDR2 FQGTGA. Trimming cost V 7 bases and J 4 bases, with 16 bases left between them. A note on this clone: What it recognizes is unknown.

Produced via immunoSEQ multiplex PCR; TCRdb's table is partial and in-frame only. The sample includes over 100,000 clones, roughly 80% seen only once; the top ten take roughly 9.9%. This chain links TRBV7-3 with TRBJ1-1; D is possibly TRBD1 (6 bases). The sequencing used peripheral blood, collected on day 0 of AZD1222 vaccination. The sequence came from an adult in good health. CDR3 bases: TGTGCCAGCAAGGGGGGGCCAGATTCCACTGAAGCTTTCTTT. This gives the protein CASKGGPDSTEAFF.